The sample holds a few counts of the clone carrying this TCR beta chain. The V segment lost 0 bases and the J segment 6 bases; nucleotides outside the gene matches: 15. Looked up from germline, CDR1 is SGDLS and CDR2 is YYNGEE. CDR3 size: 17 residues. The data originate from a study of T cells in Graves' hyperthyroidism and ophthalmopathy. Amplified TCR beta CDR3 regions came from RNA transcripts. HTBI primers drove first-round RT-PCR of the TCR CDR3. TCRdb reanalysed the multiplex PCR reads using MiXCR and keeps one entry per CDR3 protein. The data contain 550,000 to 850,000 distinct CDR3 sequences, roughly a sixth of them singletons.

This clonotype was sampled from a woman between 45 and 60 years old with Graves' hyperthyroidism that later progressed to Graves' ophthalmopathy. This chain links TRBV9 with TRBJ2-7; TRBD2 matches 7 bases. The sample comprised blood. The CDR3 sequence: CASSVEGGGVGGVEQYF. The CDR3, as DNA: TGTGCCAGCAGCGTAGAAGGAGGAGGGGTGGGGGGGGTCGAGCAGTACTTC.